The sample holds many counts of the clone carrying this T cell receptor (beta chain). Its cognate antigen is unknown. In the authors' methods: Ranging from about 23,224 to 700,000, TCR counts per sample had a median value of about 96,000. TCRdb redid the calling of the RACE reads with MiXCR, one entry per CDR3 protein. The V and J calls, along with clone size, are taken from TCRdb and not from the paper's own processing. The repertoire holds 150,000 to 200,000 distinct CDR3 sequences, with about a fifth as singletons. The data originate from a study of human T cells and chemical hapten exposure. The time point was: patch test 1, 2 weeks after DPC sensitization. Treatment specified: therapeutic diphenylcyclopropenone sensitization with weekly scalp DPC. Donors were 18 to 70-year-old alopecia patients suitable for DPC. Notes on the study in general: Expanded TCRs showed more large CDR3 clusters than pre-sensitization or healthy control sets. PT1 expanded TCR counts and patch test score correlated positively.

CDR3 length: 13 residues. V trimming: 4 bases; J trimming: 2 bases; junction bases outside the gene matches: 2. The germline CDR1 and CDR2 sequences are SQVTM and ANQGSEA. The chain links TRBV29-1 to TRBJ2-1, with TRBD2 matching 7 bases. This material consisted of whole blood, taken in connection with sensitization to the hapten diphenylcyclopropenone (DPC). The TCR comes from a woman aged 45-65 years with alopecia areata. Some clones in this sample may be carry-over from other donors' samples. The CDR3 bases are TGCAGCGTTGCGGGAGGCCCCTACAATGAGCAGTTCTTC. Its protein is CSVAGGPYNEQFF.